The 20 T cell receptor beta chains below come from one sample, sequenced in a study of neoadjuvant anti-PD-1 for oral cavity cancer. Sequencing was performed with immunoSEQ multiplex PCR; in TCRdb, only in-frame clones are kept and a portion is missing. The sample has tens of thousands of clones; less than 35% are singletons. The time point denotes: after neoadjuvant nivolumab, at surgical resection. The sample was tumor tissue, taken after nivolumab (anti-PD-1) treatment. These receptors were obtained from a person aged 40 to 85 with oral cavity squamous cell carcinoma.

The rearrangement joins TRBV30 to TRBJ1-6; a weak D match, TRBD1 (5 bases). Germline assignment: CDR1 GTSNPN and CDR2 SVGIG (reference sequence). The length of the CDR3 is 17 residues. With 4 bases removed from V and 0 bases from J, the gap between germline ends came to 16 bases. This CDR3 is CAWNGGTASSYNSPLHF. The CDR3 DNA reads TGTGCCTGGAACGGGGGTACCGCGAGCTCCTATAATTCACCCCTCCACTTT. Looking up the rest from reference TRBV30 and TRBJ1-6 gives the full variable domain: SQTIHQWPATLVQPVGSPLSLECTVEGTSNPNLYWYRQAAGRGLQLLFYSVGIGQISSEVPQNLSASRPQDRQFILSSKKLLLSDSGFYLCAWNGGTASSYNSPLHFGNGTRLTVT.

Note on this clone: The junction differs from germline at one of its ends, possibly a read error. CDR3 in amino acids: CASSLFPYEQYF. The CDR3 nucleotides are TGCGCCAGCAGCCTGTTTCCCTACGAGCAGTACTTC. The chain is built from TRBV13 and TRBJ2-7; D ambiguous. Germline assignment: CDR1 PRHDT and CDR2 FYEKMQ (reference sequence). This CDR3 is built from 12 residues. Based on the CDR3 plus reference TRBV13 and TRBJ2-7, the full variable domain is AAGVIQSPRHLIKEKRETATLKCYPIPRHDTVYWYQQGPGQDPQFLISFYEKMQSDKGSIPDRFSAQQFSDYHSELNMSSLELGDSALYFCASSLFPYEQYFGPGTRLTVT.

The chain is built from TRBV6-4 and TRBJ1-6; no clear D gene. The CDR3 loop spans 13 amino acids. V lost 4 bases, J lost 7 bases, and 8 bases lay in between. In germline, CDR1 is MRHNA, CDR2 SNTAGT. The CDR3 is CASSVEKNSPLHF. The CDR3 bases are TGTGCCAGCAGTGTCGAAAAGAATTCACCCCTCCACTTT.

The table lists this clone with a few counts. The CDR3 reads CASSGRTSGSYNEQFF. The CDR3, as DNA: TGTGCCAGTAGTGGAAGGACTAGCGGGTCCTACAATGAGCAGTTCTTC. The chain uses TRBV19 and TRBJ2-1; 11 nucleotides align to TRBD2. CDR1 and CDR2 (germline): LNHDA, SQIVND (reference sequence). The CDR3 is 16 residues long. The ends lost 5 bases at V and 1 base at J; junction bases unmatched: 4.

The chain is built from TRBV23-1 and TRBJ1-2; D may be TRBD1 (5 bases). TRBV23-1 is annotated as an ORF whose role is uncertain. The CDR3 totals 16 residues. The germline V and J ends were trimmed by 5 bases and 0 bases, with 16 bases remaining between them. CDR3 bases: TGCGCCAGCAGTGCCGGGACGAAATCTTCTAACTATGGCTACACCTTC. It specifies CASSAGTKSSNYGYTF.

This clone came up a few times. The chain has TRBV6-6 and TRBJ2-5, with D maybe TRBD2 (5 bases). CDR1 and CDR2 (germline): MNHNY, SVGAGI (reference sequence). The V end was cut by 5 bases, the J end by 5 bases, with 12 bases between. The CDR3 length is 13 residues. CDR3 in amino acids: CASSSLGGETQYF. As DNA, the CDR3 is TGTGCCAGCAGTAGCCTCGGCGGGGAGACCCAGTACTTC.

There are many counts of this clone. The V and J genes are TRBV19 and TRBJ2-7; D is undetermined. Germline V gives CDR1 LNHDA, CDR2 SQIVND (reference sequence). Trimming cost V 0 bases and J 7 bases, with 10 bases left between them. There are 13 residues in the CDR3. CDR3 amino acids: CASSIDRLKEQYF. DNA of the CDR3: TGTGCCAGTAGTATAGATCGCCTTAAGGAGCAGTACTTC.

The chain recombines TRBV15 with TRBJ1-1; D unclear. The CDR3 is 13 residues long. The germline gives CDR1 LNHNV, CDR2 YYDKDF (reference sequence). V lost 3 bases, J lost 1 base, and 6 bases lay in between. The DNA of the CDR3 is TGTGCCACCAGCAGCTTGGGGAACACTGAAGCTTTCTTT. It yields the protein CATSSLGNTEAFF.

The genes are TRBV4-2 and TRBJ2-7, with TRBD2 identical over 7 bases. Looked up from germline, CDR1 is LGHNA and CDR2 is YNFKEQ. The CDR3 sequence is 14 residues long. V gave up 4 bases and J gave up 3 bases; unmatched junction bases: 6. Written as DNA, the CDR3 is TGTGCCAGCAGCCGGGAGGGCGCCTACTACGAGCAGTACTTC. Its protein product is CASSREGAYYEQYF.

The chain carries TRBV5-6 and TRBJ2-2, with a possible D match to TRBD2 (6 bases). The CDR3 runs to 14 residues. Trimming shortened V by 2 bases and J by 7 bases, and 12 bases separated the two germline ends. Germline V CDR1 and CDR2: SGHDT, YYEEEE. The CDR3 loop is CASSFSSAGGELFF. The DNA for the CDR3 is TGTGCCAGCAGCTTTTCTAGCGCAGGCGGGGAGCTGTTTTTT.

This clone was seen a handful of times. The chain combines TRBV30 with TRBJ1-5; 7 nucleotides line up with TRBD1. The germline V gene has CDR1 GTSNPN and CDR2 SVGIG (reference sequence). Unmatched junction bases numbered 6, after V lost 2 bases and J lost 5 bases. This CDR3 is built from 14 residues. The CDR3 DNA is TGTGCCTGGAGTTCGGGGACAGATTATCAGCCCCAGCATTTT. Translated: CAWSSGTDYQPQHF.

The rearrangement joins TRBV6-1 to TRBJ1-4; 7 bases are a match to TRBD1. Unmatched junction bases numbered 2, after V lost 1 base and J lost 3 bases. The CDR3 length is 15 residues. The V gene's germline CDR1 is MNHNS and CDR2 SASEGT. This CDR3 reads CASSEGQGSNEKLFF. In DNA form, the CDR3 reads TGTGCCAGCAGTGAAGGACAGGGTTCTAATGAAAAACTGTTTTTT.

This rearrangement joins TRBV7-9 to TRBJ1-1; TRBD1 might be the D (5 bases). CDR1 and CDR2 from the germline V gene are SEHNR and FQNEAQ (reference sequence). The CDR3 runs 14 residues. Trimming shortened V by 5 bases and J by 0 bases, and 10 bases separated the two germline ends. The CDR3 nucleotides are TGTGCCAGCAGCGCAACAGGTATGAACACTGAAGCTTTCTTT. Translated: CASSATGMNTEAFF. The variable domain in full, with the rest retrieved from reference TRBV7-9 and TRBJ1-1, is DTGVSQNPRHKITKRGQNVTFRCDPISEHNRLYWYRQTLGQGPEFLTYFQNEAQLEKSRLLSDRFSAERPKGSFSTLEIQRTEQGDSAMYLCASSATGMNTEAFFGQGTRLTVV.

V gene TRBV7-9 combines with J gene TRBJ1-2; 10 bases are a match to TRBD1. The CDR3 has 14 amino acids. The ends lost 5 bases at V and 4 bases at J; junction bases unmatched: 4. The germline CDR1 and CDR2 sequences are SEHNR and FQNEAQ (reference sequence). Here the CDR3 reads CASSVTGGVYGYTF. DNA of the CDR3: TGTGCCAGCAGCGTGACAGGGGGCGTCTATGGCTACACCTTC.

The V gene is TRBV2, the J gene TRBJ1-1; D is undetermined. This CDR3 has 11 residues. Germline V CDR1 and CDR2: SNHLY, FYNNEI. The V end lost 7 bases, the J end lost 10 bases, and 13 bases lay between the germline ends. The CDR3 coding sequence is TGTGCCAGCACAGATACCGATCCAGCTTTCTTT. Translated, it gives CASTDTDPAFF.

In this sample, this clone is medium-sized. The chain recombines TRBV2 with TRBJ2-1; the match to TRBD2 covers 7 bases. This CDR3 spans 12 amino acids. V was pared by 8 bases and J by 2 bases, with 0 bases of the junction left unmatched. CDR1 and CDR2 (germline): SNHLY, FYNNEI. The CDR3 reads CASGGAYNEQFF. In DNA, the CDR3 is TGTGCCAGCGGGGGGGCCTACAATGAGCAGTTCTTC.

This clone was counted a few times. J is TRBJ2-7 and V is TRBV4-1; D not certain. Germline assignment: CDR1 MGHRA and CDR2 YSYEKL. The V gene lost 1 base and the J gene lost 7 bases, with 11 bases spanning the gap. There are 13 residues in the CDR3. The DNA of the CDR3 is TGCGCCAGCAGCCAAGGGGTGTTGCGGGAGCAGTACTTC. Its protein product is CASSQGVLREQYF.

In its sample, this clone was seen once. The CDR3 nucleotides read TGTGCCAGCAGCTACTTCTCTGGGGCCAACGTCCTGACTTTC. This codes for CASSYFSGANVLTF. The chain is built from TRBV7-8 and TRBJ2-6, with no clear D. V was clipped by 4 bases and J by 0 bases, with 4 bases between them. CDR3 length equals 14 residues. The germline CDR1 and CDR2 sequences are SGHVS and FQNEAQ.

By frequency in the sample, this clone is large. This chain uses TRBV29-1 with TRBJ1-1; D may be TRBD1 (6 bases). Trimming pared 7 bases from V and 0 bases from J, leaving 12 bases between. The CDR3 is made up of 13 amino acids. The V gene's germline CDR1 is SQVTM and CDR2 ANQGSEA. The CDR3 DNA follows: TGCAGCGCTGGGACAACAATGAACACTGAAGCTTTCTTT. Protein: CSAGTTMNTEAFF.

The CDR3 is CSVRTSGMRNEQFF. CDR3 nucleotides: TGCAGCGTTCGAACTAGCGGGATGAGAAATGAGCAGTTCTTC. The chain has TRBV29-1 and TRBJ2-1; TRBD2 aligns across 10 bases. The junction had 8 bases not matched to a gene; V was cut back by 5 bases and J by 7 bases. CDR3 length equals 14 residues. Per germline, CDR1 SQVTM and CDR2 ANQGSEA.